This T cell receptor beta chain was identified during a study of early T cells in non-severe SARS-CoV-2 infection. Turning to the study itself: Bulk RNA from unsorted whole blood was sequenced; chains were unpaired.

Individual cDNA molecules each received unique molecular identifiers attached to them. TCRdb recomputed calls from the 5' RACE reads with MiXCR, one row per CDR3 protein. The sample holds 20,000 to 25,000 distinct CDR3 sequences, about 5% seen once. Germline CDR1 MDHEN, CDR2 SYDVKM. This CDR3 has 14 residues. The trim removed 3 bases at V and 9 bases at J, leaving 8 bases unmatched. This clonotype came up many times. Its antigen is not known. Study-wide results and limits: A preference for anti-spike CD8 responses marked VDJdb matching, which missed private and CD4 specificities.

The rearrangement joins TRBV28 to TRBJ1-3; 7 nucleotides align to TRBD1. The source material was whole blood. The receptor's source is an adult who was a healthcare worker with PCR-confirmed SARS-CoV-2 infection or an uninfected control (not recorded which). The CDR3 DNA is TGTGCCAGCAGTTTGAGACAGGGTTTTAGCACCATATATTTT. Its protein is CASSLRQGFSTIYF.